The 27 T cell receptor beta chains presented below share a single source sample, sequenced in a study of T cell responses to AZD1222 COVID-19 vaccine. The assay was immunoSEQ multiplex PCR, and TCRdb's table has in-frame clones only and misses some. This table holds approximately 150,000 clones, about nine tenths found once. The starting material was peripheral blood, obtained 28 days after the second AZD1222 dose. The receptors here all came from an adult who received the AZD1222 COVID-19 vaccine.

The chain links TRBV7-2 to TRBJ1-2; 10 bases map to TRBD1. Germline CDR1 and CDR2: SGHTA and FQGNSA. There are 13 residues in the CDR3. V was pared by 4 bases and J by 8 bases, with 4 bases of the junction left unmatched. In nucleotides, the CDR3 is TGTGCCAGCAGCTCCGGACAGGGGGGCGGCTACACCTTC. Translating it yields CASSSGQGGGYTF.

The rearrangement links TRBV6-5 to TRBJ2-7, with 7 bases lining up with TRBD2. Germline V lookup: CDR1 MNHEY, CDR2 SVGAGI. The V segment lost 6 bases and the J segment 2 bases; nucleotides outside the gene matches: 4. The CDR3 has 13 amino acids. In DNA form, the CDR3 reads TGTGCCAGCAGCCGGGACTACACCTACGAGCAGTACTTC. This sequence encodes CASSRDYTYEQYF.

The chain employs TRBV27 and TRBJ1-2; perhaps TRBD1 as D (6 bases). The CDR3 contains 13 residues. Between the trimmed V and J ends, which lost 5 bases and 5 bases, there was a span of 12 bases. The germline CDR1 and CDR2 sequences are MNHEY and SMNVEV (reference sequence). CDR3 sequence: CASSPGTTYGYTF. The CDR3, as DNA: TGTGCCAGCAGTCCTGGGACAACTTATGGCTACACCTTC.

The gene calls are TRBV10-2 and TRBJ1-2, with D possibly matching TRBD1 (5 bases). CDR1 WSHSY and CDR2 SAAADI come from the germline V gene. Trimming took off 3 bases at V and 4 bases at J, with 15 bases between the two ends. The CDR3 totals 15 residues. CDR3 loop: CASSEVPPRGYGYTF. CDR3 nucleotides: TGCGCCAGCAGTGAAGTCCCCCCTAGGGGCTATGGCTACACCTTC.

This chain connects TRBV5-1 to TRBJ2-3; TRBD2 matches at 7 bases. Trimming removed 5 bases from V and 0 bases from J; junction bases left unmatched: 9. The CDR3 extends over 16 amino acids. The germline CDR1 and CDR2 sequences are SGHRS and YFSETQ. CDR3 in amino acids: CASRPLAAPSTDTQYF. The CDR3 DNA sequence: TGCGCCAGCAGGCCCCTAGCGGCTCCTAGCACAGATACGCAGTATTTT.

This rearrangement joins TRBV30 to TRBJ2-3; 9 nucleotides match TRBD2. V dropped 3 bases and J dropped 6; count of bases not matched to a gene: 7. CDR1 is GTSNPN, CDR2 SVGIG, per germline (reference sequence). This CDR3 comprises 14 residues. CDR3 protein: CAWSGAGGLDTQYF. The CDR3 nucleotides read TGTGCCTGGAGCGGAGCGGGAGGATTGGATACGCAGTATTTT.

J is TRBJ2-3 and V is TRBV30; D unresolved. V gave up 0 bases and J gave up 0 bases, with 4 bases separating them. CDR1 is GTSNPN and CDR2 is SVGIG in the germline V gene (reference sequence). The CDR3 is made up of 13 amino acids. The CDR3 reads CAWSVDSTDTQYF. The CDR3 coding sequence is TGTGCCTGGAGTGTAGACAGCACAGATACGCAGTATTTT.

This chain uses TRBV7-6 with TRBJ2-6; no clear D. V gave up 0 bases and J gave up 4 bases, with 10 bases separating them. CDR1 and CDR2 from the germline V gene are SGHVS and FNYEAQ. The CDR3 covers 16 residues. CDR3 protein: CASSLAQALGANVLTF. In DNA, the CDR3 is TGTGCCAGCAGCTTAGCGCAGGCACTCGGGGCCAACGTCCTGACTTTC.

The chain links TRBV5-4 to TRBJ1-2; TRBD1 might be the D (5 bases). Germline-derived CDR1 and CDR2 are SGHNT and YYREEE (reference sequence). The CDR3 covers 13 residues. V lost 4 bases and J lost 2, with 9 bases in between. CDR3 bases: TGTGCCAGCAGCCGGGACTCCAACTATGGCTACACCTTC. Its protein product is CASSRDSNYGYTF.

The V and J genes are TRBV7-9 and TRBJ2-5; D is unclear. Germline-derived CDR1 and CDR2 are SEHNR and FQNEAQ (reference sequence). The CDR3 totals 13 residues. V was cut by 0 bases and J by 6 bases, with 8 bases left in between. CDR3: CASSLAGGKTQYF. The CDR3 bases are TGTGCCAGCAGCTTAGCTGGTGGGAAGACCCAGTACTTC.

The chain couples TRBV6-1 to TRBJ2-3; D is unresolved. V was pared by 2 bases and J by 2 bases, with 8 bases between. The CDR3 sequence is 14 residues long. Germline V gene sequence: CDR1 MNHNS, CDR2 SASEGT. This CDR3 is CASSELSATDTQYF. In DNA, the CDR3 is TGTGCCAGCAGTGAACTGTCAGCCACAGATACGCAGTATTTT.

This CDR3 reads CAWSLGAGPGELFF. CDR3 nucleotide sequence: TGTGCCTGGTCGTTGGGCGCCGGCCCCGGGGAGCTGTTTTTT. The V gene is TRBV30, the J gene TRBJ2-2, with unresolved D. The V and J ends lost 5 bases and 6 bases respectively, with 16 bases between them. The CDR3 covers 14 residues. Germline CDR1 and CDR2: GTSNPN and SVGIG (reference sequence). Full variable domain (remainder filled in from reference TRBV30 and TRBJ2-2): SQTIHQWPATLVQPVGSPLSLECTVEGTSNPNLYWYRQAAGRGLQLLFYSVGIGQISSEVPQNLSASRPQDRQFILSSKKLLLSDSGFYLCAWSLGAGPGELFFGEGSRLTVL.

This clone was observed a few times. V and J are TRBV6-6 and TRBJ2-2; possible D gene TRBD1, 6 bases. Trimming removed 10 bases from V and 1 base from J, with 13 bases in between. Germline CDR1 is MNHNY and CDR2 is SVGAGI (reference sequence). The CDR3 is 14 amino acids. The CDR3 DNA reads TGTGCCACCACCGGGACATTGAACACCGGGGAGCTGTTTTTT. Protein product: CATTGTLNTGELFF.

The chain is built from TRBV11-2 and TRBJ2-1; TRBD2 is a possible D gene (6 bases). Trimming took off 4 bases at V and 10 bases at J, with 11 bases between the two ends. The CDR3 spans 12 residues. CDR1 and CDR2 from the germline V gene are SGHAT and FQNNGV. CDR3 amino acids: CASSSRLGEQFF. Written as DNA, the CDR3 is TGTGCCAGCAGCTCTAGACTAGGGGAGCAGTTCTTC.

The chain recombines TRBV3-1 (or the pseudogene TRBV3-2) with TRBJ1-1; perhaps TRBD1 as D (5 bases). Germline CDR1 is LGHDT and CDR2 is YNNKEL (reference sequence). The CDR3 runs 12 residues. Trimming removed 1 base from V and 8 bases from J, with 8 bases in between. The CDR3 region is CASSQGTREAFF. CDR3 DNA: TGTGCCAGCAGCCAAGGGACAAGGGAAGCTTTCTTT.

The chain carries TRBV2 and TRBJ2-7; D is unresolved. CDR1 is SNHLY, CDR2 FYNNEI, per germline. The CDR3 runs to 12 residues. The V gene lost 2 bases and the J gene lost 2 bases, with 4 bases spanning the gap. The CDR3 sequence: CASSELTYEQYF. CDR3 coding DNA: TGTGCCAGCAGTGAACTCACCTACGAGCAGTACTTC.

The genes are TRBV25-1 and TRBJ1-3; a weak D match, TRBD1 (5 bases). The germline V gene encodes CDR1 MGHDK and CDR2 SYGVNS. There are 14 residues in the CDR3. Trimming removed 5 bases at V and 4 bases at J, with 12 bases between. CDR3 sequence: CASSRRGSGNTIYF. The CDR3, as DNA: TGTGCCAGCAGTAGAAGGGGTTCAGGAAACACCATATATTTT.

CDR3 protein: CASSRGRHGYTF. In DNA, the CDR3 is TGTGCCAGCAGCCGGGGCCGACATGGCTACACCTTC. The genes are TRBV3-1 (or the pseudogene TRBV3-2) and TRBJ1-2; D perhaps matches TRBD1 (5 bases). Deletions cut 4 bases from V and 6 bases from J, with 9 bases between. This CDR3 contains 12 residues. CDR1 LGHDT and CDR2 YNNKEL come from the germline V gene (reference sequence).

The rearrangement links TRBV9 to TRBJ2-7; D is uncertain. Germline lookup yields CDR1 SGDLS and CDR2 YYNGEE. The CDR3 totals 13 residues. The V end lost 2 bases, the J end lost 1 base, and 7 bases lay between the germline ends. The CDR3 DNA follows: TGTGCCAGCAGCGTGGACGGATCCTACGAGCAGTACTTC. Its translation: CASSVDGSYEQYF.

This clone was counted a few times. The chain carries TRBV5-1 and TRBJ1-1; TRBD1 matches at 10 bases. Trimming removed 3 bases from V and 5 bases from J; junction bases left unmatched: 4. The CDR3 runs to 14 residues. Germline CDR1 and CDR2: SGHRS and YFSETQ. The CDR3 region is CASSYGQGETEAFF. CDR3 coding DNA: TGCGCCAGCAGCTACGGACAGGGGGAAACTGAAGCTTTCTTT.

The rearrangement uses TRBV5-1 and TRBJ2-5, with D tentatively TRBD1 (5 bases). CDR3 size: 13 residues. Per germline, CDR1 SGHRS and CDR2 YFSETQ. Trimming took off 4 bases at V and 5 bases at J, with 12 bases between the two ends. The chain's CDR3 is CASSVRASETQYF. DNA of the CDR3: TGCGCCAGCAGCGTCAGGGCCTCGGAGACCCAGTACTTC.

The V gene is TRBV19, the J gene TRBJ1-1; no reliable D call. The CDR3 is 13 amino acids. The germline V gene encodes CDR1 LNHDA and CDR2 SQIVND (reference sequence). V gave up 10 bases and J gave up 0 bases, with 12 bases separating them. CDR3 region: CAIVDSLNTEAFF. The CDR3 DNA reads as TGTGCCATCGTGGATTCGCTGAACACTGAAGCTTTCTTT.

The sample holds a few counts of this clone. The chain uses TRBV3-1 (or the pseudogene TRBV3-2) and TRBJ1-2; perhaps TRBD1 as D (5 bases). CDR3 size: 16 residues. Germline CDR1 and CDR2: LGHDT and YNNKEL (reference sequence). V lost 1 base and J 5 bases, leaving 17 bases between the germline ends. The CDR3 nucleotides read TGTGCCAGCAGCCAAGCCGGACACGGAGTCCCATATGGCTACACCTTC. Its protein product is CASSQAGHGVPYGYTF.

The chain recombines TRBV5-4 with TRBJ1-1; no clear D gene. Germline CDR1 reads SGHNT; CDR2 reads YYREEE (reference sequence). The CDR3 is made up of 12 amino acids. The V and J ends lost 1 base and 3 bases respectively, with 4 bases between them. The DNA for the CDR3 is TGTGCCAGCAGCTTGAGGCACACTGAAGCTTTCTTT. This encodes CASSLRHTEAFF.

This chain connects TRBV21-1 to TRBJ1-2. TRBV21-1 is marked as a pseudogene. This CDR3 has 10 residues. The CDR3 DNA is TGTGCCGGGGGACTGTGTGGCTACACCTTC. It specifies CAGGLCGYTF.

V and J are TRBV5-1 and TRBJ2-1, with TRBD2 matching 7 bases. The CDR3 contains 14 residues. CDR1 is SGHRS, CDR2 YFSETQ, per germline. With 6 bases clipped from V and 5 bases from J, the junction kept 8 bases outside the gene matches. CDR3 nucleotide sequence: TGCGCCAGCAAGAGTAGCGGGTCGGACAATGAGCAGTTCTTC. Encoded protein: CASKSSGSDNEQFF.

The rearrangement joins TRBV2 to TRBJ1-1; D possibly corresponds to TRBD1 (5 bases). Trimming took off 6 bases at V and 10 bases at J, with 15 bases between the two ends. CDR3 size: 12 residues. The germline V gene encodes CDR1 SNHLY and CDR2 FYNNEI. The CDR3 protein is CASSLVGGGAFF. The CDR3 region has the DNA TGTGCCAGCAGCTTGGTGGGGGGGGGAGCTTTCTTT.